The T cell receptor beta chain described here comes from a study of blood T cells in healthy people across ages. Germline values: CDR1 SGHTA, CDR2 FQGNSA. V was pared by 5 bases and J by 5 bases, with 12 bases between. The CDR3 extends over 13 amino acids. Study results and caveats: A strong correlation was seen between TCR beta diversity and naive T cell percentage.

This clonotype was observed a few times. Its target is unknown. A second about 7 to 12 cycle PCR used barcoded and J-beta primers. Each CDR3 protein gets one entry after TCRdb re-called the 5' RACE reads with MiXCR. The sample contains approximately 2,000,000 distinct CDR3 sequences, roughly 43% of which appear only once. This chain connects TRBV7-2 to TRBJ1-2; tentative D call: TRBD1 (5 bases). This TCR was recovered from a human donor in good health. The source material was blood. The CDR3 DNA reads as TGTGCCAGCAGCGATCAGGGTCGATATGGCTACACCTTC. This codes for CASSDQGRYGYTF.